Listed below are T cell receptor beta chains from one sample, sequenced in a study of blood T cell repertoires in COVID-19. Some clones are missing from TCRdb's copy, which holds only in-frame ones; the method was immunoSEQ multiplex PCR. The sample consists of about 180,000 clones, about 81% of them appearing once. Sequencing was done on a sample of peripheral blood. These TCRs come from an elderly woman with COVID-19, enrolled during active disease. Both conserved end residues are part of each CDR3. Each record gives: J gene, clone size, D gene, V gene, CDR3 protein, CDR3 DNA. A D gene is named only where the DNA matches it firmly. Where a row states a size, it is once, few, many or the class of an expanded clone; other rows omit it.

J gene: TRBJ2-7
clone size: NA
D gene: NA
V gene: TRBV2
CDR3 protein: CASSEERFTYEQYF
CDR3 DNA: TGTGCCAGCAGTGAAGAGCGGTTTACCTACGAGCAGTACTTC

J gene: TRBJ2-1
clone size: NA
D gene: TRBD2
V gene: TRBV5-1
CDR3 protein: CASSSLSGSEQFF
CDR3 DNA: TGCGCCAGCAGCTCCCTCAGCGGGAGTGAGCAGTTCTTC

J gene: TRBJ2-3
clone size: NA
D gene: TRBD2
V gene: TRBV7-9
CDR3 protein: CASSLFRTSGGGTDTQYF
CDR3 DNA: TGTGCCAGCAGCTTATTTCGGACTAGCGGGGGAGGGACAGATACGCAGTATTTT

J gene: TRBJ2-4
clone size: NA
D gene: TRBD2
V gene: TRBV4-2
CDR3 protein: CASSQTSAGGGIDIQYF
CDR3 DNA: TGTGCCAGCAGCCAGACATCGGCGGGAGGGGGCATAGACATTCAGTACTTC

J gene: TRBJ2-7
clone size: NA
D gene: NA
V gene: TRBV5-1
CDR3 protein: CASSLNPTGTYEQYF
CDR3 DNA: TGCGCCAGCAGCTTGAATCCCACAGGAACCTACGAGCAGTACTTC

J gene: TRBJ2-2
clone size: NA
D gene: TRBD2
V gene: TRBV27
CDR3 protein: CASSNLYDLTSGITGELFF
CDR3 DNA: TGTGCCAGCAGTAACCTATACGATTTAACTAGCGGGATCACCGGGGAGCTGTTTTTT

J gene: TRBJ1-3
clone size: NA
D gene: NA
V gene: TRBV25-1
CDR3 protein: CASSEYRASGNTIYF
CDR3 DNA: TGTGCCAGCAGTGAATACAGGGCTTCGGGAAACACCATATATTTT

J gene: TRBJ2-1
clone size: NA
D gene: TRBD2
V gene: TRBV4-2
CDR3 protein: CASSTRTSGSYNEQFF
CDR3 DNA: TGTGCCAGCAGCACCCGGACTAGCGGGAGTTACAATGAGCAGTTCTTC

J gene: TRBJ1-4
clone size: NA
D gene: TRBD1
V gene: TRBV27
CDR3 protein: CASSAQGTNEKLFF
CDR3 DNA: TGTGCCAGCAGTGCACAGGGGACTAATGAAAAACTGTTTTTT

J gene: TRBJ2-5
clone size: NA
D gene: TRBD1
V gene: TRBV9
CDR3 protein: CASSPSGGKETQYF
CDR3 DNA: TGTGCCAGCAGCCCATCAGGGGGCAAAGAGACCCAGTACTTC

J gene: TRBJ1-5
clone size: NA
D gene: NA
V gene: TRBV30
CDR3 protein: CAWSIRGKLDQPQHF
CDR3 DNA: TGTGCCTGGAGCATTAGAGGGAAACTCGATCAGCCCCAGCATTTT

J gene: TRBJ1-5
clone size: NA
D gene: TRBD1
V gene: TRBV6-2/TRBV6-3
CDR3 protein: CASSYFFRTTGQPNQPQHF
CDR3 DNA: TGTGCCAGCAGTTACTTTTTTAGAACCACGGGACAGCCTAATCAGCCCCAGCATTTT

J gene: TRBJ2-7
clone size: few
D gene: TRBD1
V gene: TRBV2
CDR3 protein: CASSEEGATTYEQYF
CDR3 DNA: TGTGCCAGCAGTGAAGAGGGGGCTACGACTTACGAGCAGTACTTC

J gene: TRBJ2-7
clone size: NA
D gene: TRBD1
V gene: TRBV2
CDR3 protein: CASSIDRGRGEQYF
CDR3 DNA: TGTGCCAGCAGTATTGACAGGGGGCGCGGCGAGCAGTACTTC

J gene: TRBJ1-2
clone size: NA
D gene: TRBD1
V gene: TRBV5-1
CDR3 protein: CASSPGQGGGYGYTF
CDR3 DNA: TGCGCCAGCAGCCCGGGACAGGGTGGAGGCTATGGCTACACCTTC

J gene: TRBJ2-5
clone size: NA
D gene: NA
V gene: TRBV5-3
CDR3 protein: CARSGPLGLPQETQYF
CDR3 DNA: TGTGCCAGAAGCGGACCACTCGGACTGCCCCAGGAGACCCAGTACTTC

J gene: TRBJ2-1
clone size: NA
D gene: NA
V gene: TRBV5-4
CDR3 protein: CASSLLAGIYNEQFF
CDR3 DNA: TGTGCCAGCAGCTTATTGGCGGGGATCTACAATGAGCAGTTCTTC

J gene: TRBJ2-6
clone size: NA
D gene: TRBD1
V gene: TRBV18
CDR3 protein: CASSPPDRAVTF
CDR3 DNA: TGTGCCAGCTCACCACCTGACAGGGCGGTGACTTTC

J gene: TRBJ1-1
clone size: NA
D gene: NA
V gene: TRBV7-9
CDR3 protein: CASSSLGTYTEAFF
CDR3 DNA: TGTGCCAGCAGCTCGCTCGGGACTTACACTGAAGCTTTCTTT

J gene: TRBJ1-1
clone size: NA
D gene: TRBD1
V gene: TRBV19
CDR3 protein: CASSIGDRGGTEAFF
CDR3 DNA: TGTGCCAGTAGTATAGGCGACAGGGGAGGTACTGAAGCTTTCTTT

J gene: TRBJ2-3
clone size: NA
D gene: NA
V gene: TRBV28
CDR3 protein: CASLQGDTDTQYF
CDR3 DNA: TGTGCCAGTCTACAGGGCGACACAGATACGCAGTATTTT

J gene: TRBJ2-1
clone size: NA
D gene: TRBD2
V gene: TRBV4-2
CDR3 protein: CASSQGGGSQNYNEQFF
CDR3 DNA: TGTGCCAGCAGCCAAGGTGGCGGGAGTCAAAATTACAATGAGCAGTTCTTC

J gene: TRBJ2-7
clone size: NA
D gene: TRBD1
V gene: TRBV28
CDR3 protein: CASRTGGRYEQYF
CDR3 DNA: TGTGCCAGCCGGACAGGGGGCAGGTACGAGCAGTACTTC

J gene: TRBJ2-7
clone size: NA
D gene: TRBD2
V gene: TRBV4-1
CDR3 protein: CASSPGGLAGPYEQYF
CDR3 DNA: TGCGCCAGCAGCCCAGGGGGACTAGCGGGTCCCTACGAGCAGTACTTC

J gene: TRBJ1-2
clone size: NA
D gene: NA
V gene: TRBV28
CDR3 protein: CASSFSRGYTF
CDR3 DNA: TGTGCCAGCAGTTTTAGTAGAGGCTACACCTTC

J gene: TRBJ2-7
clone size: NA
D gene: NA
V gene: TRBV5-1
CDR3 protein: CASSLVQGSPGEQYF
CDR3 DNA: TGCGCCAGCAGCTTGGTCCAGGGATCGCCTGGGGAGCAGTACTTC

J gene: TRBJ2-1
clone size: NA
D gene: TRBD2
V gene: TRBV6-6
CDR3 protein: CASSPLQRGGYNEQFF
CDR3 DNA: TGTGCCAGCAGTCCCCTCCAGCGGGGGGGCTACAATGAGCAGTTCTTC

J gene: TRBJ2-7
clone size: NA
D gene: NA
V gene: TRBV2
CDR3 protein: CASSPGGAHYEQYF
CDR3 DNA: TGTGCCAGCAGCCCTGGGGGCGCTCACTACGAGCAGTACTTC

J gene: TRBJ1-2
clone size: NA
D gene: TRBD1
V gene: TRBV4-3
CDR3 protein: CASSQDGDRAIGYTF
CDR3 DNA: TGCGCCAGCAGCCAAGACGGAGACAGGGCTATTGGCTACACCTTC

J gene: TRBJ1-4
clone size: NA
D gene: NA
V gene: TRBV5-4
CDR3 protein: CASSSGGTNEKLFF
CDR3 DNA: TGTGCCAGCAGTTCGGGAGGGACTAATGAAAAACTGTTTTTT

J gene: TRBJ2-7
clone size: NA
D gene: NA
V gene: TRBV11-3
CDR3 protein: CASSTTGRERGEQYF
CDR3 DNA: TGTGCCAGCAGCACGACAGGTCGGGAACGGGGCGAGCAGTACTTC

J gene: TRBJ1-6
clone size: NA
D gene: NA
V gene: TRBV7-8
CDR3 protein: CASSPRTDYNSPLHF
CDR3 DNA: TGTGCCAGCAGCCCGCGGACAGATTATAATTCACCCCTCCACTTT

J gene: TRBJ2-1
clone size: NA
D gene: NA
V gene: TRBV27
CDR3 protein: CASMTEYNEQFF
CDR3 DNA: TGTGCCAGCATGACAGAATACAATGAGCAGTTCTTC

J gene: TRBJ2-5
clone size: NA
D gene: NA
V gene: TRBV12-3/TRBV12-4
CDR3 protein: CASRPLVGGTQYF
CDR3 DNA: TGTGCCAGCAGACCATTGGTAGGGGGGACCCAGTACTTC

J gene: TRBJ2-3
clone size: once
D gene: NA
V gene: TRBV2
CDR3 protein: CASSERRVGTDTQYF
CDR3 DNA: TGTGCCAGCAGTGAAAGGCGGGTGGGCACAGATACGCAGTATTTT

J gene: TRBJ1-2
clone size: NA
D gene: NA
V gene: TRBV27
CDR3 protein: CASSLWGGGAGYTF
CDR3 DNA: TGTGCCAGCAGTTTATGGGGCGGGGGGGCTGGCTACACCTTC

J gene: TRBJ2-7
clone size: many
D gene: TRBD2
V gene: TRBV2
CDR3 protein: CASSEGRGLAGDEQYF
CDR3 DNA: TGTGCCAGCAGTGAAGGCAGGGGACTAGCGGGCGACGAGCAGTACTTC

J gene: TRBJ2-7
clone size: NA
D gene: TRBD1
V gene: TRBV19
CDR3 protein: CASSIRQGAYEQYF
CDR3 DNA: TGTGCCAGTAGTATAAGGCAGGGGGCCTACGAGCAGTACTTC

J gene: TRBJ2-1
clone size: NA
D gene: TRBD2
V gene: TRBV4-3
CDR3 protein: CASSPQRGGHYEQFF
CDR3 DNA: TGCGCCAGCAGCCCGCAGCGGGGGGGCCACTATGAGCAGTTCTTC

J gene: TRBJ2-4
clone size: NA
D gene: NA
V gene: TRBV7-9
CDR3 protein: CASSPVGRANIQYF
CDR3 DNA: TGTGCCAGCAGCCCGGTCGGCAGGGCTAACATTCAGTACTTC

J gene: TRBJ1-1
clone size: NA
D gene: TRBD1
V gene: TRBV6-1
CDR3 protein: CASSEVDRVTEAFF
CDR3 DNA: TGTGCCAGCAGTGAAGTCGACAGGGTCACTGAAGCTTTCTTT

J gene: TRBJ2-2
clone size: NA
D gene: TRBD1
V gene: TRBV27
CDR3 protein: CASSLSRGQGPNTGELFF
CDR3 DNA: TGTGCCAGCAGTTTATCGAGGGGGCAGGGGCCGAACACCGGGGAGCTGTTTTTT

J gene: TRBJ1-4
clone size: once
D gene: NA
V gene: TRBV5-6
CDR3 protein: CASRRGTLEKLFF
CDR3 DNA: TGTGCCAGCAGACGCGGGACTCTTGAAAAACTGTTTTTT

J gene: TRBJ2-7
clone size: NA
D gene: TRBD2
V gene: TRBV19
CDR3 protein: CASSMDPTGGEQYF
CDR3 DNA: TGTGCCAGTAGTATGGACCCTACGGGAGGCGAGCAGTACTTC

J gene: TRBJ2-7
clone size: NA
D gene: NA
V gene: TRBV12-2
CDR3 protein: CASRLAGPGLAMISGYEQYF
CDR3 DNA: TGTGCAAGTCGCTTAGCGGGTCCAGGACTAGCGATGATTTCTGGGTACGAGCAGTACTTC

J gene: TRBJ2-1
clone size: NA
D gene: TRBD1
V gene: TRBV6-5
CDR3 protein: CASIHRTGSYEQFF
CDR3 DNA: TGTGCCAGCATCCACCGGACAGGGTCGTATGAGCAGTTCTTC

J gene: TRBJ2-3
clone size: NA
D gene: TRBD1
V gene: TRBV11-2
CDR3 protein: CASSRGQGGVGDTQYF
CDR3 DNA: TGTGCCAGCAGCCGAGGACAGGGCGGAGTGGGAGATACGCAGTATTTT

J gene: TRBJ2-1
clone size: NA
D gene: TRBD1
V gene: TRBV11-1
CDR3 protein: CASSSRDRAYNEQFF
CDR3 DNA: TGTGCCAGCAGCTCCCGGGACAGGGCCTACAATGAGCAGTTCTTC

J gene: TRBJ2-7
clone size: NA
D gene: TRBD2
V gene: TRBV10-2
CDR3 protein: CASGISGRPTEQYF
CDR3 DNA: TGCGCCAGCGGCATTAGCGGGAGGCCTACCGAGCAGTACTTC

J gene: TRBJ1-6
clone size: NA
D gene: NA
V gene: TRBV10-3
CDR3 protein: CAISESSRDLSSPLHF
CDR3 DNA: TGTGCCATCAGTGAGTCCTCGCGAGATTTGAGCTCACCCCTCCACTTT

J gene: TRBJ2-3
clone size: once
D gene: NA
V gene: TRBV19
CDR3 protein: CASSFFAGLSTDTQYF
CDR3 DNA: TGTGCCAGTAGTTTCTTCGCGGGACTGAGCACAGATACGCAGTATTTT

J gene: TRBJ2-5
clone size: once
D gene: NA
V gene: TRBV5-4
CDR3 protein: CASSLGVGATQETQYF
CDR3 DNA: TGTGCCAGCAGCTTGGGTGTAGGGGCGACCCAAGAGACCCAGTACTTC

J gene: TRBJ2-7
clone size: once
D gene: TRBD2
V gene: TRBV5-1
CDR3 protein: CASSSLGTSGSPYEQYF
CDR3 DNA: TGCGCCAGCAGCTCTCTCGGGACTAGCGGGAGCCCCTACGAGCAGTACTTC